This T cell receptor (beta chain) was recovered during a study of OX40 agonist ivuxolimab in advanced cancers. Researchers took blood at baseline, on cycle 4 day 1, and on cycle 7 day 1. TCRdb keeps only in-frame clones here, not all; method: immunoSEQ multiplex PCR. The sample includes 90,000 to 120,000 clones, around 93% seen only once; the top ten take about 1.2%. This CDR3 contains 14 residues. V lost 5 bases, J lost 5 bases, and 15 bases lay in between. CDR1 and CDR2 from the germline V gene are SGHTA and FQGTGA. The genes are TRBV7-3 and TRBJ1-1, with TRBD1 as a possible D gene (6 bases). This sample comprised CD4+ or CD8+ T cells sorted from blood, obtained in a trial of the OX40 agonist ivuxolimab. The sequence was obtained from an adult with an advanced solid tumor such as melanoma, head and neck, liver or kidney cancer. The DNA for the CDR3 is TGTGCCAGCAGCGTGACAGGAGACGGAACTGAAGCTTTCTTT. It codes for CASSVTGDGTEAFF. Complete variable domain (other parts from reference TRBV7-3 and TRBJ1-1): GAGVSQTPSNKVTEKGKYVELRCDPISGHTALYWYRQSLGQGPEFLIYFQGTGAADDSGLPNDRFFAVRPEGSVSTLKIQRTERGDSAVYLCASSVTGDGTEAFFGQGTRLTVV.